Below are 5 T cell receptor beta chains sequenced from a single sample in a study of T cell clonotyping in hematopoietic cell transplantation. Here immunoSEQ multiplex PCR was the method, and the copy in TCRdb shows in-frame clones only, minus some. The profile shows fewer than 100,000 clones, about 96% of them singletons. Time point reported: recipient sample about 28 days before transplant, after cytoreduction. The sample here was peripheral blood mononuclear cells, taken before stem cell transplant. The receptors shown here come from a woman in her 50s with acute myeloid leukemia. Some clones in this sample may be carry-over from other donors' samples.

This clone was observed once. The chain employs TRBV20-1 and TRBJ1-1, with D uncertain. V lost 0 bases to trimming and J lost 12 bases, with 11 bases between them. The CDR3 sequence is 11 residues long. Germline values: CDR1 DFQATT, CDR2 SNEGSKA (reference sequence). This CDR3 is CSARDSNIPFF. Here the CDR3 DNA reads TGCAGTGCTAGAGATAGTAACATACCTTTCTTT.

The gene calls are TRBV6-5 and TRBJ1-6; maybe TRBD1 (5 bases). This CDR3 comprises 15 residues. Trimming took off 2 bases at V and 3 bases at J, with 8 bases between the two ends. Germline CDR1 reads MNHEY; CDR2 reads SVGAGI. CDR3: CASSYEGVYNSPLHF. The CDR3 nucleotides read TGTGCCAGCAGTTACGAAGGGGTCTATAATTCACCCCTCCACTTT.

The gene calls are TRBV4-2 and TRBJ1-1; a weak D match, TRBD1 (5 bases). The CDR3 consists of 15 residues. The ends were cut back, 0 bases at V and 0 bases at J, with 8 bases in the middle. Germline CDR1 LGHNA, CDR2 YNFKEQ. Written as DNA, the CDR3 is TGTGCCAGCAGCCAAGATCGACAGTTGAACACTGAAGCTTTCTTT. Protein: CASSQDRQLNTEAFF.

V usage is TRBV5-5 and J usage is TRBJ1-2, with D possibly matching TRBD1 (5 bases). The CDR3 consists of 13 residues. The ends were cut back, 2 bases at V and 2 bases at J, with 7 bases in the middle. Germline V gives CDR1 SGHKS, CDR2 YYEKEE (reference sequence). CDR3 sequence reads: CASSFDSNYGYTF. The CDR3 nucleotides are TGTGCCAGCAGCTTCGACAGCAACTATGGCTACACCTTC.

The J gene is TRBJ2-1, the V gene TRBV4-1, with TRBD2 identical over 11 bases. This CDR3 contains 16 residues. CDR1 is MGHRA and CDR2 is YSYEKL in the germline V gene. After removal of 4 bases from V and 4 bases from J, the junction contained 6 bases not matched to a gene. CDR3 protein: CASSLTTSGGYNEQFF. CDR3 nucleotides: TGCGCCAGCAGCCTCACCACTAGCGGGGGATACAATGAGCAGTTCTTC.